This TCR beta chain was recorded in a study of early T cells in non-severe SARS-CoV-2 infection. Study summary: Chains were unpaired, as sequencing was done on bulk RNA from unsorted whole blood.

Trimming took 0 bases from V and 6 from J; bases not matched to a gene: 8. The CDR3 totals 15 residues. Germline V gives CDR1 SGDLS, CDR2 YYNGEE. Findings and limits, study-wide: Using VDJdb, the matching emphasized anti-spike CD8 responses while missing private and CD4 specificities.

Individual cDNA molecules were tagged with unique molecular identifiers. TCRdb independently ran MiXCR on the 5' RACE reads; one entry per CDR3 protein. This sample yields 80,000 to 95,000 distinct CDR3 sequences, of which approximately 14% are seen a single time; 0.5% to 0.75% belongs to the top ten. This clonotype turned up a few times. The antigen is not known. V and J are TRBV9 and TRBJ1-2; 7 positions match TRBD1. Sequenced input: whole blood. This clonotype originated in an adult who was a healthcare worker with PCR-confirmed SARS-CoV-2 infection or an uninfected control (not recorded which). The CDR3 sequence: CASSVVGRGFDGYTF. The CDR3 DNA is TGTGCCAGCAGCGTAGTCGGCAGGGGGTTCGATGGCTACACCTTC.